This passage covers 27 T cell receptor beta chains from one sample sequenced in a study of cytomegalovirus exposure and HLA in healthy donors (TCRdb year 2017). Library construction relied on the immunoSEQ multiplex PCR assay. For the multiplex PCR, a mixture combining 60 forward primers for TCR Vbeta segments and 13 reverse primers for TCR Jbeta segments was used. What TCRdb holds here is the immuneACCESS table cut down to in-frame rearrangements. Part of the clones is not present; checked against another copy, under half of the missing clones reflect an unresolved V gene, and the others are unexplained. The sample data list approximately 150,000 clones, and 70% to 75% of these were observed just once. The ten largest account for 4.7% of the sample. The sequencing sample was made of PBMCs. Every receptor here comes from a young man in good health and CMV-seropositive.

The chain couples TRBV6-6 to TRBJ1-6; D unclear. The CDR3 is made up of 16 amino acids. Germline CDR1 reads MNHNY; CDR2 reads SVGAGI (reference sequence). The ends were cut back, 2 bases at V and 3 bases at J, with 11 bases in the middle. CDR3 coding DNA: TGTGCCAGCAGTTACCCCGGGGAGCTCTATAATTCACCCCTCCACTTT. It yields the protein CASSYPGELYNSPLHF.

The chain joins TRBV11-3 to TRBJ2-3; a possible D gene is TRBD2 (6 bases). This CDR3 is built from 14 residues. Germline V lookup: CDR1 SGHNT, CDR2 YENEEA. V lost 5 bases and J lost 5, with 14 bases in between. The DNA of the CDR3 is TGTGCCAGCAGCGGCGGGACCGCGGGAGATACGCAGTATTTT. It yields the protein CASSGGTAGDTQYF.

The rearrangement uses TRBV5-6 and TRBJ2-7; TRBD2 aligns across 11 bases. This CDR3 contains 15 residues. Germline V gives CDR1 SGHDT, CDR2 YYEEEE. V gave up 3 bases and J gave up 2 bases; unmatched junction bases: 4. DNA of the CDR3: TGTGCCAGCAGCTCGACTAGCGGGGCTACCTACGAGCAGTACGTC. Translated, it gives CASSSTSGATYEQYV.

In nucleotides, the CDR3 is TGTGCCAGCAGCCCTAGGGCACAAGGGGGGGCCCGTTATGGCTACACCTTC. Translated: CASSPRAQGGARYGYTF. V gene TRBV5-4 combines with J gene TRBJ1-2, with a tentative D call TRBD1 (6 bases). This CDR3 spans 17 amino acids. With 4 bases removed from V and 5 bases from J, the gap between germline ends came to 24 bases. Germline values: CDR1 SGHNT, CDR2 YYREEE (reference sequence).

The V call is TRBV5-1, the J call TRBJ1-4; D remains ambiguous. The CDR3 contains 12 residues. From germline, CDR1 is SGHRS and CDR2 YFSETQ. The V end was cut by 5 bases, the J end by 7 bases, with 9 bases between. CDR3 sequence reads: CASREVGEKLFF. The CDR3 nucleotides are TGCGCCAGCAGGGAGGTGGGTGAAAAACTGTTTTTT.

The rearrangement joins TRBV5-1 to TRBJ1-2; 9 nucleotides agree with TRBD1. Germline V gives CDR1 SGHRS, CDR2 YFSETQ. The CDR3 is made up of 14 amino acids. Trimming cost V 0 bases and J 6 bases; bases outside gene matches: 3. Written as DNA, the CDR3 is TGCGCCAGCAGCTTGGATACAGGGGGCAATGGCTACACCTTC. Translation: CASSLDTGGNGYTF.

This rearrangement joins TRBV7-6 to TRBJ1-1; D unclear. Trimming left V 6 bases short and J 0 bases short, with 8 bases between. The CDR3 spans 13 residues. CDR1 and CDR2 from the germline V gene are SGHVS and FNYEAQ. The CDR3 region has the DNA TGTGCCAGCAGTCTTACAGTGAACACTGAAGCTTTCTTT. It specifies CASSLTVNTEAFF.

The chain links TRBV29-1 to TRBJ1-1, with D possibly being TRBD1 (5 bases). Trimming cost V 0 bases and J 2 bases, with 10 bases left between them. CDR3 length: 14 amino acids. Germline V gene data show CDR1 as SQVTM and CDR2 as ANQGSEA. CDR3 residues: CSVEDLGGNTEAFF. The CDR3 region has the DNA TGCAGCGTTGAAGATTTGGGGGGAAACACTGAAGCTTTCTTT.

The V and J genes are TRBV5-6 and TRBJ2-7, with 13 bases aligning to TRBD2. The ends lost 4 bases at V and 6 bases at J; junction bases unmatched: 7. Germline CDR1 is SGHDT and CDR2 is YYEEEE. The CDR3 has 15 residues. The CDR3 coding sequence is TGTGCCAGCAGCCTACTAGCGGGAGGGCCGAGCGAGCAGTACGTC. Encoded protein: CASSLLAGGPSEQYV.

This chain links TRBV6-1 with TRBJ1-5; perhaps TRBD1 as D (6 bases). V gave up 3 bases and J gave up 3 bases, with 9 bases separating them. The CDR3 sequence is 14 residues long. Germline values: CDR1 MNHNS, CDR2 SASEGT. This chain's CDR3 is CASSERGINQPQHF. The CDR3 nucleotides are TGTGCCAGCAGTGAGAGGGGGATCAATCAGCCCCAGCATTTT.

CDR3 region: CASSAMGAATF. The DNA for the CDR3 is TGTGCCAGCAGTGCCATGGGGGCCGCCACCTTC. This rearrangement joins TRBV6-1 to TRBJ1-2; weak D call: TRBD1 (6 bases). Deletions cut 4 bases from V and 13 bases from J, with 13 bases between. CDR1 is MNHNS and CDR2 is SASEGT in the germline V gene. CDR3 size: 11 residues.

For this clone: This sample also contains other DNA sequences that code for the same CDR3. The CDR3 spells CSASDSYEQYV. The CDR3 DNA reads TGCAGTGCATCGGACAGCTACGAGCAGTACGTC. The gene calls are TRBV20-1 and TRBJ2-7; maybe TRBD1 (6 bases). The germline V gene encodes CDR1 DFQATT and CDR2 SNEGSKA (reference sequence). The V gene lost 6 bases and the J gene lost 3 bases, with 9 bases spanning the gap. The CDR3 is made up of 11 amino acids.

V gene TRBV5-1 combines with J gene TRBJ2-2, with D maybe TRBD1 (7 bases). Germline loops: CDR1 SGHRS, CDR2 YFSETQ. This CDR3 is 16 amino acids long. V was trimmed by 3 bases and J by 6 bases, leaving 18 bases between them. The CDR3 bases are TGCGCCAGCAGCTCGGCGGCGGGGCAGGGGGCCGGGGAGCTGTTTTTT. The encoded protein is CASSSAAGQGAGELFF.

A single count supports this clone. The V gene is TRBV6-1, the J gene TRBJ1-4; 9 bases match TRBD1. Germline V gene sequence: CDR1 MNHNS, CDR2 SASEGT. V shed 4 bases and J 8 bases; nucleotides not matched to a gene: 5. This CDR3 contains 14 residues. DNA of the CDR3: TGTGCCAGCAGTGTAGGACAGGGGAACGAAAAACTGTTTTTT. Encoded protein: CASSVGQGNEKLFF.

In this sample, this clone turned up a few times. In nucleotides, the CDR3 is TGTGCCACGCAATTGACAGCACACTATGGCTACACCTTC. Encoded protein: CATQLTAHYGYTF. The chain carries TRBV6-1 and TRBJ1-2, with D perhaps matching TRBD1 (5 bases). This CDR3 has 13 residues. Between the trimmed V and J ends, which lost 10 bases and 3 bases, there was a span of 15 bases. Germline assignment: CDR1 MNHNS and CDR2 SASEGT.

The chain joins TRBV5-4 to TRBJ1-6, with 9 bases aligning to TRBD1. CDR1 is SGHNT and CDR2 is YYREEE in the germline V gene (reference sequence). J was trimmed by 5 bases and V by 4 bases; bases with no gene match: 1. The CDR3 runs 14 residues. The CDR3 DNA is TGTGCCAGCAGCCGGACAGGGGATAATTCACCCCTCCACTTT. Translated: CASSRTGDNSPLHF.

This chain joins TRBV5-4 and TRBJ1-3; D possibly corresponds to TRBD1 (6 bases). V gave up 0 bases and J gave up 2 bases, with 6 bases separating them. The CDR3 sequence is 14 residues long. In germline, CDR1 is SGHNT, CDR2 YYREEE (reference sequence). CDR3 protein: CASSLAGAGNTIYF. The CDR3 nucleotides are TGTGCCAGCAGCTTGGCAGGGGCTGGAAACACCATATATTTT.

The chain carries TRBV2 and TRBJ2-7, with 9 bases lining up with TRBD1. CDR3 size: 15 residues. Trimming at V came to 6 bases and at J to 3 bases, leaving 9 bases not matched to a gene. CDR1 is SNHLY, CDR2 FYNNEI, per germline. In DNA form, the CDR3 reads TGTGCCAGCAGCTTACAGGGGGCGGGGAACTACGAGCAGTACGTC. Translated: CASSLQGAGNYEQYV.

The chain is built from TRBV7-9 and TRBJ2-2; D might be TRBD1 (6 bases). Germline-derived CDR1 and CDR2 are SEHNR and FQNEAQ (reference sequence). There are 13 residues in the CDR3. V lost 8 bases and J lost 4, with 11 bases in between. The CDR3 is CASGPQGTGELFF. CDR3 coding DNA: TGTGCCAGCGGTCCACAGGGCACCGGGGAGCTGTTTTTT.

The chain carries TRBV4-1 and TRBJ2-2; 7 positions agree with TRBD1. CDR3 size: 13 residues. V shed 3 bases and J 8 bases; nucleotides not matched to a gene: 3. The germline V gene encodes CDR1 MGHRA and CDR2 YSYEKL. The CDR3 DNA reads TGCGCCAGCAGCCAGGGGACAGCTGGGGAGCTGTTTTTT. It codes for CASSQGTAGELFF.

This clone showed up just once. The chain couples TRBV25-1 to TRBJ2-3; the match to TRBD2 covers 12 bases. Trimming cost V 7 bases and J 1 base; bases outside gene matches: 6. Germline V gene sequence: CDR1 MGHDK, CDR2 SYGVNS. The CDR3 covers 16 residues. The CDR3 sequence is CASTPLAGGGTDTQYF. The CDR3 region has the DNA TGTGCCAGCACCCCACTAGCGGGAGGTGGCACAGATACGCAGTATTTT. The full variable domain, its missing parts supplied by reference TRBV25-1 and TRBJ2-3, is EADIYQTPRYLVIGTGKKITLECSQTMGHDKMYWYQQDPGMELHLIHYSYGVNSTEKGDLSSESTVSRIRTEHFPLTLESARPSHTSQYLCASTPLAGGGTDTQYFGPGTRLTVL.

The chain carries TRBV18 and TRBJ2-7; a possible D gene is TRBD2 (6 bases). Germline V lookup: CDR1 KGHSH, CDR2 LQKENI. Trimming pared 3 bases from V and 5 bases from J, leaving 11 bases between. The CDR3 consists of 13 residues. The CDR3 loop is CASSPSGRNEQYV. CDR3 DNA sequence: TGTGCCAGCTCACCCTCGGGGAGGAACGAGCAGTACGTC.

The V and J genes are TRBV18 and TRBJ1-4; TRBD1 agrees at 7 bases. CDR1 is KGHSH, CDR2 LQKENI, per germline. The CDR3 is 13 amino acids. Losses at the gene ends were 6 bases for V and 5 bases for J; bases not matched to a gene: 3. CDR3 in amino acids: CASSGDRNEKLFF. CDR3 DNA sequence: TGTGCCAGCTCGGGGGACAGAAATGAAAAACTGTTTTTT.

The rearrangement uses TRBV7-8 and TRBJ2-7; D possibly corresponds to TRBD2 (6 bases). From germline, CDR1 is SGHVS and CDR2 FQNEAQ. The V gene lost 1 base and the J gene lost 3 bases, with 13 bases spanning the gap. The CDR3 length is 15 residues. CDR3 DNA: TGTGCCAGCAGCTTAGGGACTAACCCCTACTACGAGCAGTACGTC. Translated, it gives CASSLGTNPYYEQYV.

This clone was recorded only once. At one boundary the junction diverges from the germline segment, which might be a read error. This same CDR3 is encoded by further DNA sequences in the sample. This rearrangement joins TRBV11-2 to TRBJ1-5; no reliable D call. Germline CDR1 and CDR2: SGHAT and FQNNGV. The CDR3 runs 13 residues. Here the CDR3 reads CASSFDFGQPQHF. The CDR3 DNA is TGTGCTAGCAGCTTTGATTTCGGTCAGCCCCAGCATTTT.

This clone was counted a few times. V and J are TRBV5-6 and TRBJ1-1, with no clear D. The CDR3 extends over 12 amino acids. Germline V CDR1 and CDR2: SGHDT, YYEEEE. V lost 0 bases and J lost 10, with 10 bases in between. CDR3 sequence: CASSLAGLGAFF. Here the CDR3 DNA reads TGTGCCAGCAGCTTGGCGGGATTAGGAGCTTTCTTT.

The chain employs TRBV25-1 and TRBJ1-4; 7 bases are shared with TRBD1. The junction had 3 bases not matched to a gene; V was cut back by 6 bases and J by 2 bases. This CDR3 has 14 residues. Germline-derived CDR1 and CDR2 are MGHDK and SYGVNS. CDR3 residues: CASRDRVTNEKLFF. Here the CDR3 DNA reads TGTGCCAGCAGAGACAGGGTCACTAATGAAAAACTGTTTTTT. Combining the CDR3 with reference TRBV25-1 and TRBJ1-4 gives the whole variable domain EADIYQTPRYLVIGTGKKITLECSQTMGHDKMYWYQQDPGMELHLIHYSYGVNSTEKGDLSSESTVSRIRTEHFPLTLESARPSHTSQYLCASRDRVTNEKLFFGSGTQLSVL.